The 29 T cell receptor beta chains below all came from one sample that was sequenced in a study of blood T cell repertoires in COVID-19. TCRdb keeps only in-frame clones here, not all; method: immunoSEQ multiplex PCR. The top ten clones hold around 2.6% of a sample with 260,000 or so clones, about 91% of them seen once. Specimen: PBMCs or T cells enriched from blood (not recorded which). Source of these receptors: a woman between 25 and 40 years old with acute COVID-19.

V usage is TRBV24-1 and J usage is TRBJ2-1; TRBD2 aligns across 9 bases. The CDR3 spans 15 residues. CDR1 and CDR2 from the germline V gene are KGHDR and SFDVKD. V lost 3 bases, J lost 7 bases, and 6 bases stayed unmatched. CDR3 bases: TGTGCCACCAGTGATATGCGGGGGGGAAGGAATGAGCAGTTCTTC. Its protein is CATSDMRGGRNEQFF.

This clone has only one observation. V usage is TRBV7-2 and J usage is TRBJ2-7, with TRBD1 as a possible D gene (7 bases). Per germline, CDR1 SGHTA and CDR2 FQGNSA. Trimming left V 8 bases short and J 6 bases short, with 17 bases between. CDR3 length: 13 residues. This CDR3 is CASSGGRLGEQYF. The CDR3, as DNA: TGTGCCAGCTCAGGGGGGCGTTTAGGCGAGCAGTACTTC. The full variable domain, completed using reference TRBV7-2 and TRBJ2-7, is GAGVSQSPSNKVTEKGKDVELRCDPISGHTALYWYRQSLGQGLEFLIYFQGNSAPDKSGLPSDRFSAERTGGSVSTLTIQRTQQEDSAVYLCASSGGRLGEQYFGPGTRLTVT.

This chain joins TRBV7-6 and TRBJ2-7, with D possibly matching TRBD2 (5 bases). Germline CDR1 is SGHVS and CDR2 is FNYEAQ. There are 15 residues in the CDR3. Trimming took off 4 bases at V and 2 bases at J, with 15 bases between the two ends. Written as DNA, the CDR3 is TGTGCCAGCAGCTCCCCCCGTACGGGGACCTACGAGCAGTACTTC. It yields the protein CASSSPRTGTYEQYF.

The chain carries TRBV2 and TRBJ2-3, with 7 positions matching TRBD1. The CDR3 spans 12 residues. Unmatched junction bases numbered 1, after V lost 8 bases and J lost 2 bases. CDR1 is SNHLY, CDR2 FYNNEI, per germline. CDR3 bases: TGTGCCAGCGACAGGGACACAGATACGCAGTATTTT. Amino acids: CASDRDTDTQYF.

The V and J genes are TRBV4-1 and TRBJ2-1; 9 nucleotides match TRBD2. J was trimmed by 8 bases and V by 0 bases; bases with no gene match: 8. The CDR3 consists of 16 residues. Germline V gene lookup returns CDR1 MGHRA and CDR2 YSYEKL. This CDR3 is CASSQELSGGFDEQFF. In DNA form, the CDR3 reads TGCGCCAGCAGCCAAGAGCTGAGCGGGGGGTTCGATGAGCAGTTCTTC.

The chain carries TRBV5-1 and TRBJ2-2, with D possibly matching TRBD2 (6 bases). Trimming pared 0 bases from V and 3 bases from J, leaving 9 bases between. The CDR3 spans 15 residues. Per germline, CDR1 SGHRS and CDR2 YFSETQ. CDR3 sequence (DNA): TGCGCCAGCAGCTTGGCGGGGACTTACACCGGGGAGCTGTTTTTT. Amino acid sequence: CASSLAGTYTGELFF. Based on the CDR3 plus reference TRBV5-1 and TRBJ2-2, the full variable domain is KAGVTQTPRYLIKTRGQQVTLSCSPISGHRSVSWYQQTPGQGLQFLFEYFSETQRNKGNFPGRFSGRQFSNSRSEMNVSTLELGDSALYLCASSLAGTYTGELFFGEGSRLTVL.

V and J are TRBV6-1 and TRBJ1-1; a possible D gene is TRBD1 (5 bases). CDR3 length: 16 amino acids. The V end was cut by 3 bases, the J end by 0 bases, with 14 bases between. The germline V gene has CDR1 MNHNS and CDR2 SASEGT. CDR3 bases: TGTGCCAGCAGTGAGCGTCGGTGGGGCGTGAACACTGAAGCTTTCTTT. As protein: CASSERRWGVNTEAFF.

V usage is TRBV27 and J usage is TRBJ2-1; 7 bases match TRBD2. Germline CDR1 and CDR2: MNHEY and SMNVEV (reference sequence). With V trimmed by 6 bases and J by 4 bases, 12 bases remained unmatched. The CDR3 is 16 amino acids. In nucleotides, the CDR3 is TGTGCCAGCAGGGGGCTGGCGGGACTACATTACAATGAGCAGTTCTTC. Translation gives CASRGLAGLHYNEQFF.

This sequence joins TRBV5-1 and TRBJ1-1; the D is unclear. The CDR3 consists of 14 residues. V was pared by 0 bases and J by 5 bases, with 11 bases between. Germline V gives CDR1 SGHRS, CDR2 YFSETQ. In DNA form, the CDR3 reads TGCGCCAGCAGCTTGGAAACGAGAGATACTGAAGCTTTCTTT. This translates into CASSLETRDTEAFF.

The chain joins TRBV5-4 to TRBJ1-2; the D gene is possibly TRBD1 (6 bases). CDR1 and CDR2 (germline): SGHNT, YYREEE (reference sequence). V shed 5 bases and J shed 4 bases, with 15 bases lying between them. This CDR3 has 14 amino acids. CDR3 in amino acids: CASSEDSVGYGYTF. CDR3 DNA sequence: TGTGCCAGCAGTGAGGACAGCGTAGGCTATGGCTACACCTTC.

The J gene is TRBJ1-2, the V gene TRBV7-2, with 8 bases aligning to TRBD1. The trim removed 3 bases at V and 4 bases at J, leaving 13 bases unmatched. The germline CDR1 and CDR2 sequences are SGHTA and FQGNSA. The CDR3 sequence is 17 residues long. In DNA, the CDR3 is TGTGCCAGCAGCTTTACCGGGACAGGACAAAGTATCTATGGCTACACCTTC. This translates into CASSFTGTGQSIYGYTF.

The gene calls are TRBV29-1 and TRBJ1-2; 7 bases agree with TRBD1. The V gene end was trimmed by 5 bases and the J gene end by 4 bases; junction bases not matched to a gene: 10. CDR3 length: 14 amino acids. Germline V lookup: CDR1 SQVTM, CDR2 ANQGSEA. The CDR3 is CSVTLRDSIYGYTF. CDR3 in DNA: TGCAGCGTTACACTCCGGGACAGCATCTATGGCTACACCTTC. The whole variable domain, filled in from reference TRBV29-1 and TRBJ1-2, reads SAVISQKPSRDICQRGTSLTIQCQVDSQVTMMFWYRQQPGQSLTLIATANQGSEATYESGFVIDKFPISRPNLTFSTLTVSNMSPEDSSIYLCSVTLRDSIYGYTFGSGTRLTVV.

This chain joins TRBV19 and TRBJ2-1, with TRBD1 matching 7 bases. This CDR3 has 17 amino acids. V shed 7 bases and J 0 bases; nucleotides not matched to a gene: 12. Germline values: CDR1 LNHDA, CDR2 SQIVND (reference sequence). Here the CDR3 DNA reads TGTGCCAGTACCCACAGGGGCTCCCGAACCTCCTACAATGAGCAGTTCTTC. This encodes CASTHRGSRTSYNEQFF. The entire variable domain, with the rest obtained from reference TRBV19 and TRBJ2-1, is as follows: DGGITQSPKYLFRKEGQNVTLSCEQNLNHDAMYWYRQDPGQGLRLIYYSQIVNDFQKGDIAEGYSVSREKKESFPLTVTSAQKNPTAFYLCASTHRGSRTSYNEQFFGPGTRLTVL.

The V gene is TRBV19, the J gene TRBJ2-2; D perhaps matches TRBD1 (5 bases). Germline V CDR1 and CDR2: LNHDA, SQIVND (reference sequence). This CDR3 region has 15 residues. With 9 bases removed from V and 3 bases from J, the gap between germline ends came to 17 bases. Here the CDR3 reads CASNNPRVDTGELFF. CDR3 DNA sequence: TGTGCCAGCAACAATCCCAGGGTGGACACCGGGGAGCTGTTTTTT.

The chain couples TRBV7-8 to TRBJ2-2; 8 bases map to TRBD1. V was clipped by 1 base and J by 5 bases; unmatched bases: 6. The length of the CDR3 is 16 residues. Germline CDR1 and CDR2: SGHVS and FQNEAQ. The CDR3 region has the DNA TGTGCCAGCAGCTTAGGGGGGACAGGCCGAACCGGGGAGCTGTTTTTT. Residues: CASSLGGTGRTGELFF.

The chain carries TRBV3-1 (or the pseudogene TRBV3-2) and TRBJ2-7, with a possible D match to TRBD1 (6 bases). The CDR3 sequence is 15 residues long. V was clipped by 0 bases and J by 4 bases, with 13 bases between them. The germline CDR1 and CDR2 sequences are LGHDT and YNNKEL (reference sequence). CDR3 coding DNA: TGTGCCAGCAGCCAAGAACACAGGGTCTCTTACGAGCAGTACTTC. Translating gives CASSQEHRVSYEQYF.

V gene TRBV12-3 or TRBV12-4 combines with J gene TRBJ1-1; tentatively, D is TRBD1 (6 bases). The CDR3 sequence is 11 residues long. V shed 5 bases and J shed 10 bases, with 11 bases lying between them. The CDR3 bases are TGTGCCAGCAGTGGGGGAGGGGGAGCTTTCTTT. Translation gives CASSGGGGAFF.

This chain links TRBV2 with TRBJ2-2, with D hard to call. This CDR3 contains 11 residues. The germline CDR1 and CDR2 sequences are SNHLY and FYNNEI. Trimming pared 6 bases from V and 7 bases from J, leaving 6 bases between. The CDR3 sequence: CASRGVGELFF. In nucleotides, the CDR3 is TGTGCCAGCAGAGGAGTCGGGGAGCTGTTTTTT.

This chain joins TRBV5-4 and TRBJ1-4, with D maybe TRBD1 (5 bases). There are 14 residues in the CDR3. Trimming took off 5 bases at V and 7 bases at J, with 15 bases between the two ends. Germline-derived CDR1 and CDR2 are SGHNT and YYREEE (reference sequence). The CDR3, as DNA: TGTGCCAGCAGTTCCGACCGGGGGGGTGAAAAACTGTTTTTT. Protein: CASSSDRGGEKLFF.

Turning to this clone: One end of the junction does not line up with germline, which may come from a read error. The V call is TRBV2, the J call TRBJ2-7; D may be TRBD1 (5 bases). CDR3 length equals 12 residues. Looked up from germline, CDR1 is SNHLY and CDR2 is FYNNEI. The CDR3 DNA reads TGTGCCAGCAGCCCCGGGCCGACAGCCGAGGACTTC. Amino acids: CASSPGPTAEDF.

The chain joins TRBV4-1 to TRBJ1-1; no definite D call. The germline V gene encodes CDR1 MGHRA and CDR2 YSYEKL. Deletions cut 0 bases from V and 1 base from J, with 9 bases between. This CDR3 contains 15 residues. For the CDR3, the DNA is TGCGCCAGCAGCCAAGATGGGCAGAGGAACACTGAAGCTTTCTTT. This translates into CASSQDGQRNTEAFF.

This rearrangement joins TRBV19 to TRBJ2-2, with 14 bases identical to TRBD2. This CDR3 region has 16 residues. Germline V gives CDR1 LNHDA, CDR2 SQIVND (reference sequence). The V gene end was trimmed by 5 bases and the J gene end by 6 bases; junction bases not matched to a gene: 5. CDR3 sequence (DNA): TGTGCCAGTAGTTCCGGGACTAGCGGGGGTTCCGGGGAGCTGTTTTTT. This sequence encodes CASSSGTSGGSGELFF. Full variable domain (remainder filled in from reference TRBV19 and TRBJ2-2): DGGITQSPKYLFRKEGQNVTLSCEQNLNHDAMYWYRQDPGQGLRLIYYSQIVNDFQKGDIAEGYSVSREKKESFPLTVTSAQKNPTAFYLCASSSGTSGGSGELFFGEGSRLTVL.

This chain joins TRBV6-5 and TRBJ2-5, with a possible D match to TRBD1 (6 bases). Looked up from germline, CDR1 is MNHEY and CDR2 is SVGAGI. The V and J ends lost 6 bases and 2 bases respectively, with 13 bases between them. The CDR3 has 14 residues. CDR3 coding DNA: TGTGCCAGCAGCCACCATAGGGGGCAAGAGACCCAGTACTTC. Its protein product is CASSHHRGQETQYF.

The chain is built from TRBV6-5 and TRBJ2-5, with TRBD1 identical over 7 bases. The germline gives CDR1 MNHEY, CDR2 SVGAGI. Trimming removed 7 bases from V and 5 bases from J; junction bases left unmatched: 13. CDR3 size: 15 residues. The CDR3 spells CASMTGTVGPETQYF. In DNA, the CDR3 is TGTGCCAGCATGACAGGGACAGTTGGCCCCGAGACCCAGTACTTC.

V gene TRBV5-1 combines with J gene TRBJ1-4; unclear D gene. Per the germline V gene, CDR1 is SGHRS and CDR2 is YFSETQ. Trimming removed 5 bases at V and 5 bases at J, with 19 bases between. This CDR3 contains 16 residues. CDR3 amino acids: CASSLGAQQQNEKLFF. In nucleotides, the CDR3 is TGCGCCAGCAGTCTGGGAGCCCAACAACAAAATGAAAAACTGTTTTTT.

This chain uses TRBV11-1 with TRBJ1-5, with D unresolved. Germline V gene data show CDR1 as SGHAT and CDR2 as FQDESV (reference sequence). The CDR3 totals 13 residues. The V end lost 5 bases, the J end lost 9 bases, and 14 bases lay between the germline ends. Written as DNA, the CDR3 is TGTGCCAGCAGCGCAACCGCATCGGGGCCCCAGCATTTT. Protein product: CASSATASGPQHF.

Here the CDR3 DNA reads TGCAGCGTTGAGGCCGACTATGGCTACACCTTC. Translating it yields CSVEADYGYTF. The chain links TRBV29-1 to TRBJ1-2; D unresolved. V lost 3 bases and J 3 bases, leaving 5 bases between the germline ends. Germline V gives CDR1 SQVTM, CDR2 ANQGSEA. The CDR3 is 11 amino acids.

The V and J genes are TRBV6-5 and TRBJ1-1, with D perhaps matching TRBD1 (5 bases). Per the germline V gene, CDR1 is MNHEY and CDR2 is SVGAGI. With 6 bases removed from V and 1 base from J, the gap between germline ends came to 9 bases. This CDR3 contains 13 residues. CDR3 protein: CASSATGNTEAFF. CDR3 nucleotide sequence: TGTGCCAGCAGCGCTACAGGGAACACTGAAGCTTTCTTT.

This clone has a single count. Here the CDR3 DNA reads TGTGCCACCAGCCTACAGAAGGTCAGCAATCAGCCCCAGCATTTT. The encoded protein is CATSLQKVSNQPQHF. The V and J genes are TRBV15 and TRBJ1-5; no clear D gene. Germline CDR1 LNHNV, CDR2 YYDKDF (reference sequence). Trimming took off 5 bases at V and 1 base at J, with 12 bases between the two ends. CDR3 length: 15 amino acids. Together with reference TRBV15 and TRBJ1-5, the CDR3 gives the full variable domain: DAMVIQNPRYQVTQFGKPVTLSCSQTLNHNVMYWYQQKSSQAPKLLFHYYDKDFNNEADTPDNFQSRRPNTSFCFLDIRSPGLGDTAMYLCATSLQKVSNQPQHFGDGTRLSIL.